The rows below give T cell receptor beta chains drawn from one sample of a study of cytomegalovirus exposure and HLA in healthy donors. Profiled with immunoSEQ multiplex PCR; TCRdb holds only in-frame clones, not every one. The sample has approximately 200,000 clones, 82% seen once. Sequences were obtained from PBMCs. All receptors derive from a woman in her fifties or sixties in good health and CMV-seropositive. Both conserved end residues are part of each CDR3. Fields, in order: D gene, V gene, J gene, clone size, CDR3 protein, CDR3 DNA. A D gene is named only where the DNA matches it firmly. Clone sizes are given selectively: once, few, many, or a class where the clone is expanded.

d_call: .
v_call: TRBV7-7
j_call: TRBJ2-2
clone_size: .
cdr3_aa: CASSSGFNTGELFF
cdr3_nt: TGTGCTAGCAGCTCAGGGTTTAACACCGGGGAGCTGTTTTTT

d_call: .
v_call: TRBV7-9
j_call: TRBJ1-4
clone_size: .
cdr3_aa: CASYRNEKLFF
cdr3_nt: TGTGCCAGCTACCGGAATGAAAAACTGTTTTTT

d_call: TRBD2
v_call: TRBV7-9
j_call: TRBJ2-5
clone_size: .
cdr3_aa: CSSSPGGKTQYF
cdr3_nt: TGTTCCAGCAGCCCGGGGGGGAAGACCCAGTACTTC

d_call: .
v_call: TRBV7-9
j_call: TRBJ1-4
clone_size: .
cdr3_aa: CSSSLRGGLEEKLFF
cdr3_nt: TGTTCCAGCAGCTTAAGGGGGGGCTTAGAAGAAAAACTGTTTTTT

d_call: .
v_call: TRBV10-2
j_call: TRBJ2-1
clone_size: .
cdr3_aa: CASSDSQGYYNEQFF
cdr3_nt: TGCGCCAGCAGTGATTCGCAGGGTTACTACAATGAGCAGTTCTTC

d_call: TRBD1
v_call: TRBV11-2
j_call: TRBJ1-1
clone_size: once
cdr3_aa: CASSRGQSMNTEAFF
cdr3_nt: TGTGCCAGCAGCCGGGGACAGTCCATGAACACTGAAGCTTTCTTT

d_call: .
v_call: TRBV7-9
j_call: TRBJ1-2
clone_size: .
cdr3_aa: CASSLVAQALGGYTF
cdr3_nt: TGTGCCAGCAGCTTAGTGGCGCAGGCCCTCGGTGGCTACACCTTC

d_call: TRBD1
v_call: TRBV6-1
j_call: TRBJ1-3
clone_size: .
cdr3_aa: CASSEETGTYSGNTIYF
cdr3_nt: TGTGCCAGCAGTGAAGAGACAGGGACCTACTCTGGAAACACCATATATTTT

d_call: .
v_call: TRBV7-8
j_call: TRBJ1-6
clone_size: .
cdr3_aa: CASSLVENGSPLHF
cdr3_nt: TGTGCCAGCAGCTTAGTGGAGAACGGTTCACCCCTCCACTTT

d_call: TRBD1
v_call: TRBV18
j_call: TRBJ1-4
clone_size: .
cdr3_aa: CASSPRGQGYEKLFF
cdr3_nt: TGTGCCAGCTCACCAAGGGGACAGGGATATGAAAAACTGTTTTTT

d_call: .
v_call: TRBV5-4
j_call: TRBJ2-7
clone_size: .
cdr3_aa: CASSLDSSSYEQYF
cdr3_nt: TGTGCCAGCAGCTTGGACAGTAGCTCCTACGAGCAGTACTTC

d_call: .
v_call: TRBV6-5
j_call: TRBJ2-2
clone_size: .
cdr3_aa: CASSYFQYTGELFF
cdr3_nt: TGTGCCAGCAGTTACTTCCAGTACACCGGGGAGCTGTTTTTT

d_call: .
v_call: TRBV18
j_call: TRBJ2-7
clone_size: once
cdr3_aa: CASSRTQGVYEQYF
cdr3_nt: TGTGCCAGCTCACGAACACAGGGAGTCTACGAGCAGTACTTC

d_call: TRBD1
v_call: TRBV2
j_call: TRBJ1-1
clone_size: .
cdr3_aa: CASSPYQGAVTEAFF
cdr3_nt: TGTGCCAGCAGCCCATACCAGGGGGCTGTCACTGAAGCTTTCTTT